The entry below describes one T cell receptor beta chain. V lost 4 bases, J lost 5 bases, and 12 bases stayed unmatched. CDR1 is SGHNT, CDR2 YYREEE, per germline (reference sequence). CDR3 size: 15 residues. As originally analysed: By means of reference gene primer amplification, nucleated cell counts were estimated. TCRdb's copy holds only in-frame clones and misses some; the assay was immunoSEQ multiplex PCR. V, J and clone size were drawn from that table, and D and trimming were deduced from the DNA. The repertoire holds about 210,000 clones, with around 84% as singletons. The data were taken from a study of blood T cell repertoires in COVID-19. Study overall: T cells, B-cell-depleted T cells, or PBMCs provided the cDNA or gDNA that served as material.

Patients of the Seattle cohort, enrolled during active infection, were followed longitudinally. The chain employs TRBV5-4 and TRBJ2-7, with 7 bases that match TRBD2. Specimen: peripheral blood. The origin of this receptor is an elderly woman with COVID-19, enrolled during active disease. CDR3 in amino acids: CASSRNGRGSDEQYV. The CDR3 coding sequence is TGTGCCAGCAGCCGTAATGGGCGGGGGAGCGACGAGCAGTACGTC.